A single sample gave rise to the 25 T cell receptor beta chains below, sequenced in a study of beta chain features in type 1 diabetes. Of the isolated RNA, all was reverse transcribed, and so the sequenced material was expressed TCRB transcripts. TCRdb's copy holds only in-frame clones and misses some; the assay was immunoSEQ multiplex PCR. The table has some 330,000 clones, approximately 9.9% seen once. The specimen was naive CD4+ T cells from blood. Receptor source: a woman aged 25 to 39 in good health.

The J gene is TRBJ1-2, the V gene TRBV15, with 9 nucleotides matching TRBD1. The CDR3 is 16 residues long. The V segment lost 3 bases and the J segment 4 bases; nucleotides outside the gene matches: 9. From germline, CDR1 is LNHNV and CDR2 YYDKDF (reference sequence). The CDR3 region is CATSRDRGRGLYGYTF. The CDR3 nucleotides read TGTGCCACCAGCAGGGACAGGGGAAGGGGCCTCTATGGCTACACCTTC.

The chain recombines TRBV19 with TRBJ2-5, with TRBD1 as a possible D gene (6 bases). Trimming stripped 3 bases from V and 5 bases from J, with 19 bases between. The CDR3 covers 16 residues. From germline, CDR1 is LNHDA and CDR2 SQIVND (reference sequence). The CDR3 reads CASSIGTTSTGETQYF. In nucleotides, the CDR3 is TGTGCCAGTAGTATTGGGACAACAAGCACTGGGGAGACCCAGTACTTC.

The chain is built from TRBV28 and TRBJ2-5, with 7 bases fitting TRBD1. The germline CDR1 and CDR2 sequences are MDHEN and SYDVKM. Trimming at V came to 6 bases and at J to 5 bases, leaving 15 bases not matched to a gene. This CDR3 region has 16 residues. DNA of the CDR3: TGTGCCAGCAGGGGCACCGGGACAGTGTTGGAGGAGACCCAGTACTTC. It is translated as CASRGTGTVLEETQYF. The full variable domain, completed using reference TRBV28 and TRBJ2-5, is DVKVTQSSRYLVKRTGEKVFLECVQDMDHENMFWYRQDPGLGLRLIYFSYDVKMKEKGDIPEGYSVSREKKERFSLILESASTNQTSMYLCASRGTGTVLEETQYFGPGTRLLVL.

The table lists this clone with a few counts. The chain combines TRBV19 with TRBJ2-5; TRBD2 matches at 8 bases. Looked up from germline, CDR1 is LNHDA and CDR2 is SQIVND (reference sequence). This CDR3 comprises 15 residues. J gave up 1 base and V 1 base, and 2 bases lay outside the gene matches. For the CDR3, the DNA is TGTGCCAGTAGTATAGGACTAGCGCTCCAAGAGACCCAGTACTTC. Its protein product is CASSIGLALQETQYF.

In this sample, this clone turned up a few times. This CDR3 is CASSFFEGLAGYNEQFF. As DNA, the CDR3 is TGTGCCAGCAGCTTTTTCGAAGGACTAGCGGGATACAATGAGCAGTTCTTC. V gene TRBV7-9 combines with J gene TRBJ2-1; TRBD2 matches at 12 bases. The CDR3 loop spans 17 amino acids. Germline CDR1 reads SEHNR; CDR2 reads FQNEAQ (reference sequence). Trimming took 3 bases from V and 4 from J; bases not matched to a gene: 7.

The J gene is TRBJ1-3, the V gene TRBV4-3, with unresolved D. V lost 0 bases, J lost 2 bases, and 11 bases lay in between. The germline CDR1 and CDR2 sequences are LGHNA and YSLEER. This CDR3 is 16 amino acids long. DNA of the CDR3: TGCGCCAGCAGCCAAGATTCGGGAGGTCCTGGAAACACCATATATTTT. This sequence encodes CASSQDSGGPGNTIYF.

This chain uses TRBV5-4 with TRBJ2-7; maybe TRBD2 (7 bases). CDR1 is SGHNT, CDR2 YYREEE, per germline (reference sequence). CDR3 length: 16 residues. V was pared by 4 bases and J by 2 bases, with 19 bases between. For the CDR3, the DNA is TGTGCCAGCAGCCCGGTGGCGGGGGCAGGGACCTACGAGCAGTACTTC. It encodes CASSPVAGAGTYEQYF.

This clone was picked up a small number of times. The rearrangement links TRBV25-1 to TRBJ2-3; 8 bases line up with TRBD1. V was pared by 4 bases and J by 1 base, with 4 bases of the junction left unmatched. There are 15 residues in the CDR3. Germline V gene sequence: CDR1 MGHDK, CDR2 SYGVNS. CDR3 in amino acids: CASSVGTGGTDTQYF. Written as DNA, the CDR3 is TGTGCCAGCAGTGTGGGGACAGGCGGCACAGATACGCAGTATTTT.

The sample holds a few counts of this clone. The V gene is TRBV25-1, the J gene TRBJ2-5; D not certain. The V end lost 6 bases, the J end lost 2 bases, and 10 bases lay between the germline ends. The CDR3 has 13 residues. Germline CDR1 reads MGHDK; CDR2 reads SYGVNS. CDR3 loop: CASSPPVQETQYF. DNA of the CDR3: TGTGCCAGCAGCCCCCCGGTTCAAGAGACCCAGTACTTC.

V gene TRBV6-6 combines with J gene TRBJ2-1; tentative D call: TRBD2 (5 bases). CDR3 size: 13 residues. The germline V and J ends were trimmed by 6 bases and 0 bases, with 6 bases remaining between them. CDR1 and CDR2 from the germline V gene are MNHNY and SVGAGI (reference sequence). The CDR3 sequence is CASRTTSYNEQFF. The CDR3 nucleotides are TGTGCCAGCAGGACTACCTCCTACAATGAGCAGTTCTTC.

The sample holds a few counts of this clone. The rearrangement joins TRBV5-4 to TRBJ2-5; TRBD1 matches at 8 bases. CDR1 SGHNT and CDR2 YYREEE come from the germline V gene (reference sequence). With V trimmed by 2 bases and J by 5 bases, 8 bases remained unmatched. This CDR3 comprises 15 residues. Here the CDR3 DNA reads TGTGCCAGCAGCTTTCCCCCAGGGGGCGGGGAGACCCAGTACTTC. As protein: CASSFPPGGGETQYF.

The chain uses TRBV5-1 and TRBJ2-5; D is ambiguous. The germline CDR1 and CDR2 sequences are SGHRS and YFSETQ. V gave up 1 base and J gave up 3 bases, with 7 bases separating them. This CDR3 comprises 13 residues. CDR3 DNA sequence: TGCGCCAGCAGCTTGCTGGCGGAAGAGACCCAGTACTTC. The encoded protein is CASSLLAEETQYF.

This clone has only a few counts. The chain carries TRBV7-9 and TRBJ2-7; 14 bases agree with TRBD2. Trimming removed 4 bases from V and 7 bases from J; junction bases left unmatched: 6. Germline V lookup: CDR1 SEHNR, CDR2 FQNEAQ (reference sequence). The CDR3 sequence is 15 residues long. CDR3 nucleotide sequence: TGTGCCAGCAGCTCGGGACTAGCGGGAGTGGGAGAGCAGTACTTC. Translation gives CASSSGLAGVGEQYF.

Details on this clone: At the DNA level, this CDR3 is encoded by other sequences in the same sample as well. The rearrangement joins TRBV5-4 to TRBJ2-3, with 9 bases identical to TRBD2. This CDR3 is built from 15 residues. After removal of 0 bases from V and 3 bases from J, the junction contained 2 bases not matched to a gene. Germline V gives CDR1 SGHNT, CDR2 YYREEE (reference sequence). This CDR3 reads CASSLGLAGTDTQYF. In DNA, the CDR3 is TGTGCCAGCAGCTTGGGTCTAGCGGGAACAGATACGCAGTATTTT.

The chain couples TRBV15 to TRBJ2-5, with TRBD2 identical over 7 bases. Per the germline V gene, CDR1 is LNHNV and CDR2 is YYDKDF (reference sequence). The CDR3 length is 14 residues. J was trimmed by 2 bases and V by 4 bases; bases with no gene match: 4. The CDR3 region has the DNA TGTGCCACCAGCACAGCGGGGTGGCAAGAGACCCAGTACTTC. Translating it yields CATSTAGWQETQYF.

This clone was seen more than once but under ten times. The chain combines TRBV9 with TRBJ2-1; 11 bases map to TRBD2. V dropped 0 bases and J dropped 3; count of bases not matched to a gene: 2. The CDR3 consists of 16 residues. CDR1 and CDR2 from the germline V gene are SGDLS and YYNGEE. The CDR3 DNA reads TGTGCCAGCAGCGTAGCTAGCGGGAGGATCTACAATGAGCAGTTCTTC. Translated: CASSVASGRIYNEQFF.

The chain couples TRBV29-1 to TRBJ2-7, with TRBD2 matching over 15 bases. The CDR3 extends over 14 amino acids. V was pared by 4 bases and J by 5 bases, with 3 bases of the junction left unmatched. CDR1 is SQVTM and CDR2 is ANQGSEA in the germline V gene. The CDR3 DNA is TGCAGCGTTGCAGGACTAGCGGGAGGGAACGAGCAGTACTTC. It specifies CSVAGLAGGNEQYF.

J is TRBJ2-6 and V is TRBV9; a possible D gene is TRBD2 (5 bases). Germline CDR1 is SGDLS and CDR2 is YYNGEE. The CDR3 spans 17 residues. The V gene lost 1 base and the J gene lost 0 bases, with 11 bases spanning the gap. The CDR3, as DNA: TGTGCCAGCAGCGTAACCACGGGGTTCTCTGGGGCCAACGTCCTGACTTTC. Encoded protein: CASSVTTGFSGANVLTF.

The rearrangement joins TRBV5-1 to TRBJ1-5; the D is unclear. V lost 2 bases and J 0 bases, leaving 18 bases between the germline ends. Germline CDR1 reads SGHRS; CDR2 reads YFSETQ. CDR3 length: 18 amino acids. Here the CDR3 reads CASSFDPRGAVSNQPQHF. In DNA, the CDR3 is TGCGCCAGCAGCTTCGACCCCCGCGGTGCCGTTAGCAATCAGCCCCAGCATTTT.

This chain joins TRBV21-1 and TRBJ1-1; the table's D call, TRBD1, has no DNA check behind it. TRBV21-1 is a documented pseudogene. The CDR3 is made up of 14 amino acids. In nucleotides, the CDR3 is TGTGCCAGCATTCGACGGACAGGGGTGACTGAAGCTTTCTTT. Its translation is CASIRRTGVTEAFF.

The chain couples TRBV7-3 to TRBJ2-7, with a possible D match to TRBD2 (5 bases). CDR1 and CDR2 from the germline V gene are SGHTA and FQGTGA. Trimming removed 2 bases at V and 0 bases at J, with 8 bases between. The CDR3 has 14 residues. The CDR3 DNA follows: TGTGCCAGCAGCTTACAAGCGGACTCCTACGAGCAGTACTTC. It yields the protein CASSLQADSYEQYF. Looking up the rest from reference TRBV7-3 and TRBJ2-7 gives the full variable domain: GAGVSQTPSNKVTEKGKYVELRCDPISGHTALYWYRQSLGQGPEFLIYFQGTGAADDSGLPNDRFFAVRPEGSVSTLKIQRTERGDSAVYLCASSLQADSYEQYFGPGTRLTVT.

This sequence joins TRBV7-2 and TRBJ1-5; D is perhaps TRBD1 (5 bases). The CDR3 contains 14 residues. CDR1 is SGHTA and CDR2 is FQGNSA in the germline V gene. The ends were cut back, 1 base at V and 5 bases at J, with 9 bases in the middle. CDR3 DNA sequence: TGTGCCAGCAGCTTAGTCGGGGGGTATCAGCCCCAGCATTTT. Translation gives CASSLVGGYQPQHF.

The genes are TRBV7-2 and TRBJ1-2; 11 bases map to TRBD1. The CDR3 covers 16 residues. With 0 bases clipped from V and 8 bases from J, the junction kept 8 bases outside the gene matches. Per the germline V gene, CDR1 is SGHTA and CDR2 is FQGNSA. The CDR3 DNA follows: TGTGCCAGCAGCTTAGCGAAAGGACAGGGGGCAGAAGGCTACACCTTC. Amino acids: CASSLAKGQGAEGYTF.

The gene calls are TRBV18 and TRBJ2-5; 10 nucleotides align to TRBD2. The germline CDR1 and CDR2 sequences are KGHSH and LQKENI. This CDR3 has 15 amino acids. J gave up 2 bases and V 6 bases, and 6 bases lay outside the gene matches. The CDR3 spells CASSPLAGDQETQYF. The DNA of the CDR3 is TGTGCCAGCTCCCCGCTAGCGGGAGATCAAGAGACCCAGTACTTC.

This clone was seen a handful of times. The rearrangement uses TRBV30 and TRBJ2-7; D is uncertain. Germline lookup yields CDR1 GTSNPN and CDR2 SVGIG (reference sequence). V was cut by 0 bases and J by 0 bases, with 12 bases left in between. CDR3 size: 15 residues. The CDR3 protein is CAWSVPGKHSYEQYF. CDR3 sequence (DNA): TGTGCCTGGAGTGTACCAGGTAAACACTCCTACGAGCAGTACTTC.